The 27 T cell receptor beta chains presented below share a single source sample, sequenced in a study of naive and memory T cell subsets. An equimolar mix of two oligonucleotides served as the beta constant-region primer for TRBC1 and TRBC2. MiXCR, applied by TCRdb to the UMI-ligation and nested PCR reads, yields one record per CDR3 protein. This table has about 21,000 distinct CDR3 sequences, approximately 10% appearing once. Sample: central memory CD8+ T cells from blood. The origin of the receptors is a human donor in good health.

Ten or more counts support this clonotype. The chain recombines TRBV6-1 with TRBJ2-1; D may be TRBD2 (6 bases). CDR1 MNHNS and CDR2 SASEGT come from the germline V gene. V lost 5 bases and J 5 bases, leaving 10 bases between the germline ends. The CDR3 extends over 13 amino acids. CDR3: CASSPTGDNEQFF. For the CDR3, the DNA is TGTGCCAGCAGTCCCACGGGGGACAATGAGCAGTTCTTC.

This chain links TRBV12-3 or TRBV12-4 with TRBJ2-1; no firm D call. The V gene lost 7 bases and the J gene lost 8 bases, with 12 bases spanning the gap. CDR3 size: 12 residues. Written as DNA, the CDR3 is TGTGCCAGCACCCCGACGGGCCATGAGCAGTTCTTC. Translating it yields CASTPTGHEQFF.

The table lists this clonotype with many counts. This chain links TRBV7-8 with TRBJ2-1; 12 bases map to TRBD2. There are 16 residues in the CDR3. J was trimmed by 3 bases and V by 3 bases; bases with no gene match: 3. Per the germline V gene, CDR1 is SGHVS and CDR2 is FQNEAQ. DNA of the CDR3: TGTGCCAGCAGCTTGCGGACTAGCGGGATCTACAATGAGCAGTTCTTC. Its protein is CASSLRTSGIYNEQFF.

This clonotype was detected many times. The chain employs TRBV5-6 and TRBJ1-1, with 9 bases fitting TRBD1. Germline-derived CDR1 and CDR2 are SGHDT and YYEEEE. The CDR3 consists of 14 residues. V lost 7 bases and J lost 8; bases outside the gene matches: 12. The CDR3 DNA reads as TGTGCCAGCGAACAACAGGGGGCTAGCGTCGAAGCTTTCTTT. This sequence encodes CASEQQGASVEAFF.

This clonotype was seen at least ten times. The gene calls are TRBV16 and TRBJ1-5, with TRBD1 matching 8 bases. Germline-derived CDR1 and CDR2 are KGHSY and FQNENV. This CDR3 is 15 amino acids long. With V trimmed by 3 bases and J by 9 bases, 10 bases remained unmatched. The CDR3 DNA reads as TGTGCCAGCAGCCAGGGGACAGGTAAAGATCGGCCCCAGCATTTT. Amino acid sequence: CASSQGTGKDRPQHF.

This clonotype has just a few counts. V gene TRBV9 combines with J gene TRBJ2-7; 9 bases are shared with TRBD2. The CDR3 is 18 amino acids. Germline assignment: CDR1 SGDLS and CDR2 YYNGEE. J lost 3 bases, V lost 3 bases, and 16 bases had no gene match. The CDR3 coding sequence is TGTGCCAGCAGCGATGCTAGCGGGAAATCTGGGTTGGACTACGAGCAGTACTTC. Protein product: CASSDASGKSGLDYEQYF.

This clonotype was seen repeatedly, ten times or more. The chain joins TRBV28 to TRBJ1-1; D may be TRBD1 (5 bases). The germline V gene has CDR1 MDHEN and CDR2 SYDVKM. CDR3 length equals 15 residues. The V gene lost 4 bases and the J gene lost 2 bases, with 14 bases spanning the gap. The CDR3 DNA reads TGTGCCAGCAGTTCGCCGGGACTTAGAAACACTGAAGCTTTCTTT. Its translation: CASSSPGLRNTEAFF.

This clonotype was seen a single time. The rearrangement joins TRBV2 to TRBJ1-5, with D perhaps TRBD1 (5 bases). This CDR3 is built from 15 residues. Germline V gene data show CDR1 as SNHLY and CDR2 as FYNNEI. The V end lost 4 bases, the J end lost 4 bases, and 14 bases lay between the germline ends. CDR3 nucleotide sequence: TGTGCCAGCAGTGGGGGGGAAGGGGTGAATCAGCCCCAGCATTTT. This gives the protein CASSGGEGVNQPQHF.

This clonotype was picked up many times. CDR3 DNA: TGTGCCAGCAGTTTCGGGGGTTATGAGCAGTTCTTC. Translating gives CASSFGGYEQFF. The chain couples TRBV12-3 or TRBV12-4 to TRBJ2-1; TRBD2 is a possible D gene (6 bases). V was shortened by 3 bases and J by 8 bases, with 8 bases between the two germline ends. This CDR3 contains 12 residues.

This clonotype was detected only a few times. The chain couples TRBV10-2 to TRBJ2-2, with a possible D match to TRBD2 (7 bases). Trimming pared 10 bases from V and 7 bases from J, leaving 13 bases between. The CDR3 totals 12 residues. Germline CDR1 WSHSY, CDR2 SAAADI. The CDR3, as DNA: TGCGCCACTACCGGGGGGCACGGGGAGCTGTTTTTT. Translating gives CATTGGHGELFF.

This clonotype was seen only a few times. V gene TRBV20-1 combines with J gene TRBJ1-1, with D possibly TRBD1 on 5 matching bases. Between the trimmed V and J ends, which lost 6 bases and 2 bases, there was a span of 10 bases. Germline CDR1 DFQATT, CDR2 SNEGSKA (reference sequence). The CDR3 consists of 12 residues. The CDR3: CSATTVNTEAFF. CDR3 DNA: TGCAGTGCAACGACAGTAAACACTGAAGCTTTCTTT.

This clonotype was seen many times. The chain links TRBV6-1 to TRBJ2-2; 11 bases are a match to TRBD1. Germline CDR1 reads MNHNS; CDR2 reads SASEGT. This CDR3 has 18 amino acids. The junction had 9 bases not matched to a gene; V was cut back by 3 bases and J by 3 bases. CDR3 protein: CASSELFPGQGDTGELFF. CDR3 DNA sequence: TGTGCCAGCAGTGAGCTTTTTCCGGGACAGGGGGACACCGGGGAGCTGTTTTTT.

Relative to its sample, this clonotype is medium-sized. A much larger clone lies a single base off, so this may be a read error. The chain employs TRBV25-1 and TRBJ2-1, with D maybe TRBD2 (5 bases). The CDR3 is 14 residues long. The V end lost 0 bases, the J end lost 7 bases, and 10 bases lay between the germline ends. Germline V CDR1 and CDR2: MGHDK, SYGVNS. CDR3 region: CASSEYAGGNEQFF. CDR3 DNA: TGTGCCAGCAGTGAATACGCGGGCGGGAATGAGCAGTTCTTC.

This clonotype was observed a few times. V gene TRBV6-4 combines with J gene TRBJ2-1, with D perhaps matching TRBD1 (7 bases). V was cut by 9 bases and J by 5 bases, with 17 bases left in between. This CDR3 contains 14 residues. Germline V gene lookup returns CDR1 MRHNA and CDR2 SNTAGT. The CDR3 loop is CASSRGTDDNEQFF. Here the CDR3 DNA reads TGTGCCAGTTCCCGGGGGACAGATGACAATGAGCAGTTCTTC.

This clonotype was seen a handful of times. The chain carries TRBV5-6 and TRBJ1-1; no firm D call. V lost 4 bases to trimming and J lost 5 bases, with 12 bases between them. Germline values: CDR1 SGHDT, CDR2 YYEEEE. CDR3 size: 13 residues. Here the CDR3 DNA reads TGTGCCAGCAGCCCCTTCGATACAACTGAAGCTTTCTTT. Its protein product is CASSPFDTTEAFF.

V gene TRBV7-6 combines with J gene TRBJ2-3; 12 bases agree with TRBD2. The CDR3 length is 15 residues. The J segment lost 4 bases and the V segment lost 5 bases, leaving 4 bases of the junction unmatched. Germline CDR1 reads SGHVS; CDR2 reads FNYEAQ. DNA for the CDR3: TGTGCCAGCAGCCCCCGGACTAGCGGGGCAGATACGCAGTATTTT. Its translation is CASSPRTSGADTQYF.

V and J are TRBV7-9 and TRBJ2-7; D may be TRBD1 or TRBD2 (5 bases each). The CDR3 runs 16 residues. From germline, CDR1 is SEHNR and CDR2 FQNEAQ (reference sequence). With 1 base removed from V and 3 bases from J, the gap between germline ends came to 16 bases. The CDR3 DNA follows: TGTGCCAGCAGCTTAGGTTCGGCAGGGACCCTCTACGAGCAGTACTTC. Its translation is CASSLGSAGTLYEQYF.

This clonotype appeared many times. This chain uses TRBV5-6 with TRBJ1-2; the D is unclear. The germline V gene encodes CDR1 SGHDT and CDR2 YYEEEE. Trimming left V 2 bases short and J 5 bases short, with 10 bases between. The CDR3 contains 13 residues. The CDR3 region has the DNA TGTGCCAGCAGCTTCTTAAGTGTTTATGGCTACACCTTC. Amino acid sequence: CASSFLSVYGYTF.

This clonotype has ten or more counts. The chain joins TRBV4-3 to TRBJ2-1; 10 positions agree with TRBD2. With 2 bases clipped from V and 6 bases from J, the junction kept 7 bases outside the gene matches. Germline CDR1 and CDR2: LGHNA and YSLEER. This CDR3 is built from 16 residues. The CDR3 coding sequence is TGCGCCAGCAGCCAAACCCCTAGCGGGAGCGGCAATGAGCAGTTCTTC. It yields the protein CASSQTPSGSGNEQFF.

This clonotype was counted many times. This chain joins TRBV5-4 and TRBJ1-1; D unclear. The V end was cut by 0 bases, the J end by 0 bases, with 6 bases between. This CDR3 comprises 14 residues. Germline V gene lookup returns CDR1 SGHNT and CDR2 YYREEE (reference sequence). For the CDR3, the DNA is TGTGCCAGCAGCTTGGTCGGAATGAACACTGAAGCTTTCTTT. Translation gives CASSLVGMNTEAFF. The whole variable domain, filled in from reference TRBV5-4 and TRBJ1-1, reads ETGVTQSPTHLIKTRGQQVTLRCSSQSGHNTVSWYQQALGQGPQFIFQYYREEENGRGNFPPRFSGLQFPNYSSELNVNALELDDSALYLCASSLVGMNTEAFFGQGTRLTVV.

DNA of the CDR3: TGTGCCAGCAGCTTGGAAGTCGGCGCAGGGGAACGTGGCTACACCTTC. It yields the protein CASSLEVGAGERGYTF. The V gene is TRBV5-4, the J gene TRBJ1-2, with a tentative D call TRBD1 (6 bases). Trimming stripped 0 bases from V and 7 bases from J, with 19 bases between. This CDR3 comprises 16 residues. Per the germline V gene, CDR1 is SGHNT and CDR2 is YYREEE (reference sequence). Together with reference TRBV5-4 and TRBJ1-2, the CDR3 gives the full variable domain: ETGVTQSPTHLIKTRGQQVTLRCSSQSGHNTVSWYQQALGQGPQFIFQYYREEENGRGNFPPRFSGLQFPNYSSELNVNALELDDSALYLCASSLEVGAGERGYTFGSGTRLTVV.

The chain joins TRBV5-1 to TRBJ2-3; the match to TRBD2 covers 8 bases. After removal of 2 bases from V and 3 bases from J, the junction contained 5 bases not matched to a gene. CDR3 length equals 15 residues. Germline CDR1 is SGHRS and CDR2 is YFSETQ. CDR3 nucleotide sequence: TGCGCCAGCAGCTTTTGGACTAGCCGGACAGATACGCAGTATTTT. This encodes CASSFWTSRTDTQYF. The whole variable domain, filled in from reference TRBV5-1 and TRBJ2-3, reads KAGVTQTPRYLIKTRGQQVTLSCSPISGHRSVSWYQQTPGQGLQFLFEYFSETQRNKGNFPGRFSGRQFSNSRSEMNVSTLELGDSALYLCASSFWTSRTDTQYFGPGTRLTVL.

The DNA for the CDR3 is TGTGCCAGCAGTGAGGACCGGGGGGGCCTGAATGAGCAGTTCTTC. This translates into CASSEDRGGLNEQFF. This chain connects TRBV2 to TRBJ2-1; the match to TRBD2 covers 8 bases. Trimming cost V 3 bases and J 7 bases; bases outside gene matches: 8. CDR1 and CDR2 (germline): SNHLY, FYNNEI. CDR3 length: 15 amino acids.

This clonotype was observed at least ten times. The chain couples TRBV4-2 to TRBJ2-1; no clear D gene. CDR1 and CDR2 from the germline V gene are LGHNA and YNFKEQ. CDR3 length equals 14 residues. The germline V and J ends were trimmed by 0 bases and 7 bases, with 10 bases remaining between them. CDR3 protein: CASSQELNANEQFF. The CDR3 DNA follows: TGTGCCAGCAGCCAAGAACTTAATGCGAATGAGCAGTTCTTC.

V usage is TRBV20-1 and J usage is TRBJ2-7; tentatively, D is TRBD1 (6 bases). The V end lost 0 bases, the J end lost 1 base, and 22 bases lay between the germline ends. The length of the CDR3 is 18 residues. CDR1 is DFQATT and CDR2 is SNEGSKA in the germline V gene (reference sequence). CDR3 sequence (DNA): TGCAGTGCTAGAGACGGACTCGGGACATCCCGCTGGTCCTACGAGCAGTACTTC. It codes for CSARDGLGTSRWSYEQYF.

This clonotype was detected many times. V is TRBV4-3 and J is TRBJ2-6; D remains ambiguous. CDR1 is LGHNA, CDR2 YSLEER, per germline. Trimming stripped 0 bases from V and 1 base from J, with 7 bases between. The CDR3 is 16 amino acids. The CDR3 loop reads CASSQDGPSGANVLTF. Written as DNA, the CDR3 is TGCGCCAGCAGCCAAGATGGGCCGTCTGGGGCCAACGTCCTGACTTTC.

This clonotype was observed many times. The chain has TRBV25-1 and TRBJ2-1, with 7 bases matching TRBD2. Germline V gene sequence: CDR1 MGHDK, CDR2 SYGVNS. The trim removed 7 bases at V and 3 bases at J, leaving 3 bases unmatched. The CDR3 covers 13 residues. The CDR3 region is CASIGGSYNEQFF. CDR3 DNA sequence: TGTGCCAGCATAGGCGGGAGCTACAATGAGCAGTTCTTC.